Presented here are 10 T cell receptor beta chains from one specimen sequenced in a study of beta chain features in type 1 diabetes. Sequencing targeted expressed TCRB transcripts, as all isolated RNA had been reverse transcribed. Assay used: immunoSEQ multiplex PCR; TCRdb lists only in-frame clones, some missing. The sample has 130,000 or so clones; about 9.7% are singletons. What was sequenced was central memory CD4+ T cells from blood. These receptors originate from a woman between 35 and 50 years old in good health.

This clone has a count of ten or more. The V gene is TRBV4-1, the J gene TRBJ2-7, with D unclear. Germline values: CDR1 MGHRA, CDR2 YSYEKL. The CDR3 has 9 residues. Between the trimmed V and J ends, which lost 8 bases and 5 bases, there was a span of 4 bases. CDR3 bases: TGCGCCAGCGGGCACGAGCAGTACTTC. It encodes CASGHEQYF.

This sequence joins TRBV9 and TRBJ2-1, with 11 bases matching TRBD1. Germline V gene data show CDR1 as SGDLS and CDR2 as YYNGEE. This CDR3 comprises 14 residues. V was clipped by 3 bases and J by 9 bases; unmatched bases: 5. The CDR3 DNA is TGTGCCAGCAGCGCGGACAGGGGGCTGGGTGAGCAGTTCTTC. The encoded protein is CASSADRGLGEQFF. The full variable domain, completed using reference TRBV9 and TRBJ2-1, is DSGVTQTPKHLITATGQRVTLRCSPRSGDLSVYWYQQSLDQGLQFLIQYYNGEERAKGNILERFSAQQFPDLHSELNLSSLELGDSALYFCASSADRGLGEQFFGPGTRLTVL.

This clone occurred a few times. The chain couples TRBV29-1 to TRBJ2-7; TRBD1 aligns across 9 bases. Losses at the gene ends were 0 bases for V and 4 bases for J; bases not matched to a gene: 4. The V gene's germline CDR1 is SQVTM and CDR2 ANQGSEA. The length of the CDR3 is 14 residues. In nucleotides, the CDR3 is TGCAGCGTTGAAGAGACAGGGGGAGGGTACGAGCAGTACTTC. Protein product: CSVEETGGGYEQYF.

In this sample, this clone turned up a few times. This chain joins TRBV4-3 and TRBJ2-1; 7 nucleotides match TRBD2. V shed 0 bases and J 2 bases; nucleotides not matched to a gene: 4. CDR1 LGHNA and CDR2 YSLEER come from the germline V gene. This CDR3 region has 16 residues. The DNA of the CDR3 is TGCGCCAGCAGCCAAGAATCGGGGGGAGCCTACAATGAGCAGTTCTTC. It translates to CASSQESGGAYNEQFF.

The rearrangement links TRBV25-1 to TRBJ2-7, with D tentatively TRBD1 (6 bases). The CDR3 length is 14 residues. With 5 bases removed from V and 3 bases from J, the gap between germline ends came to 14 bases. CDR1 is MGHDK and CDR2 is SYGVNS in the germline V gene. The CDR3 region is CASSRPGQLYEQYF. DNA for the CDR3: TGTGCCAGCAGTAGACCGGGACAACTCTACGAGCAGTACTTC.

The chain combines TRBV19 with TRBJ1-6, with D hard to call. The CDR3 is made up of 15 amino acids. Germline CDR1 is LNHDA and CDR2 is SQIVND (reference sequence). V lost 6 bases, J lost 7 bases, and 16 bases lay in between. The CDR3 nucleotides read TGTGCCAGTAGACCCACGAGGAATTCCAATTCACCCCTCCACTTT. The encoded protein is CASRPTRNSNSPLHF.

This clone has just a few counts. The CDR3 here is CSVQQGSSTDTQYF. CDR3 DNA: TGCAGCGTTCAACAGGGCTCTAGCACAGATACGCAGTATTTT. The V and J genes are TRBV29-1 and TRBJ2-3; tentative D call: TRBD1 (6 bases). The V and J ends lost 5 bases and 0 bases respectively, with 12 bases between them. This CDR3 has 14 amino acids. Germline assignment: CDR1 SQVTM and CDR2 ANQGSEA.

Turning to this clone: Different DNA sequences within this sample yield the same CDR3. The chain combines TRBV7-9 with TRBJ1-2, with D possibly matching TRBD1 (6 bases). The CDR3 totals 13 residues. CDR1 and CDR2 from the germline V gene are SEHNR and FQNEAQ (reference sequence). The germline V and J ends were trimmed by 5 bases and 5 bases, with 12 bases remaining between them. The CDR3 sequence: CASSPGQRYGYTF. CDR3 sequence (DNA): TGTGCCAGCAGCCCCGGACAGAGGTATGGCTACACCTTC.

This clone occurred many times. The rearrangement uses TRBV2 and TRBJ2-2, with D tentatively TRBD1 (8 bases). The germline CDR1 and CDR2 sequences are SNHLY and FYNNEI. This CDR3 contains 16 residues. V was shortened by 6 bases and J by 2 bases, with 16 bases between the two germline ends. The CDR3 reads CASRITGGVNTGELFF. DNA for the CDR3: TGTGCCAGCAGAATAACAGGGGGGGTCAACACCGGGGAGCTGTTTTTT.

This clone was counted between two and nine times. The CDR3 loop reads CASSVSQGGGLYGYTF. The DNA of the CDR3 is TGTGCCAGCAGCGTAAGCCAAGGGGGGGGCCTCTATGGCTACACCTTC. This chain joins TRBV9 and TRBJ1-2; TRBD1 might be the D (6 bases). V dropped 1 base and J dropped 4 bases, with 17 bases sitting between them. CDR1 and CDR2 (germline): SGDLS, YYNGEE. The CDR3 consists of 16 residues.